This T cell receptor beta chain was identified in a study of T cell responses to AZD1222 COVID-19 vaccine. Libraries were prepared by immunoSEQ multiplex PCR; TCRdb keeps only in-frame clonotypes and omits some of them. Of tens of thousands of clones listed, approximately 90% are singletons. General observations from the study: Unmutated variant regions are reportedly targeted by nearly half of spike-specific TCRs. Rises in breadth and depth of Spike-specific TCRs came after two AZD1222 doses.

Of note for this clone: Its antigen remains unidentified.

The material sequenced was peripheral blood, taken 28 days after the second AZD1222 dose. The clonotype originates from an adult who received the AZD1222 COVID-19 vaccine.

The CDR3: CASSLTSGGVNEQFF. DNA of the CDR3: TGTGCCAGCAGTTTGACTAGCGGGGGGGTCAATGAGCAGTTCTTC. The chain is built from TRBV6-5 and TRBJ2-1, with TRBD2 matching 14 bases. With 4 bases clipped from V and 6 bases from J, the junction kept 2 bases outside the gene matches. CDR3 length equals 15 residues. In germline, CDR1 is MNHEY, CDR2 SVGAGI.